The 28 T cell receptor beta chains reported below all come from one sample, sequenced in a study of metastatic and nonmetastatic thyroid tumors. MiXCR was used by TCRdb to re-call the PCR reads. The sample contains around 64,000 clones, approximately 4.1% of which appear only once. All patients were treatment-naive before thyroid surgery. Sequencing was carried out using blood. The receptors originated from a female donor with papillary thyroid cancer or a benign thyroid nodule (not recorded which). Some clones in this sample may be carry-over from other donors' samples.

As for this clone: This may be a read error: a much more frequent sequence differs by one nucleotide. This chain connects TRBV12-5 to TRBJ2-5; D may correspond to TRBD1 or TRBD2 (6 bases each). V was shortened by 3 bases and J by 9 bases, with 14 bases between the two germline ends. This CDR3 region has 13 residues. CDR1 is LGHNT, CDR2 FRNRAP, per germline. CDR3 in amino acids: CASGFRGGEAQYF. The CDR3 DNA follows: TGTGCTAGTGGTTTCAGGGGCGGGGAGGCCCAGTACTTC.

This clone was observed at least ten times. Just one base apart from a much larger clone, this may be a read error. The same CDR3 also results from other DNA sequences found in this sample. The rearrangement joins TRBV12-3 or TRBV12-4 to TRBJ2-7; 7 nucleotides agree with TRBD2. CDR3 length equals 14 residues. The DNA of the CDR3 is TGTGCCAGCAGTTTAGCGGGGGACTACTACGAGCAGCACTTC. Its protein is CASSLAGDYYEQHF.

This clone was seen at least ten times. The chain carries TRBV4-1 and TRBJ2-1, with 14 bases fitting TRBD2. V shed 5 bases, J shed 6 bases, and the junction held 6 bases outside the gene matches. The CDR3 has 16 residues. Germline-derived CDR1 and CDR2 are MGHRA and YSYEKL. CDR3 region: CASSLTTSGRVNEQFF. In DNA, the CDR3 is TGCGCCAGCAGCTTAACGACTAGCGGGAGGGTCAATGAGCAGTTCTTC.

This clone was seen only a few times. Lacking the conserved final phenylalanine or tryptophan, this CDR3 likely reflects a read error. This rearrangement joins TRBV6-1 to TRBJ2-7; D may be TRBD2 (6 bases). This CDR3 comprises 13 residues. Between the trimmed V and J ends, which lost 8 bases and 8 bases, there was a span of 19 bases. Germline V gives CDR1 MNHNS, CDR2 SASEGT. The CDR3 DNA reads as TGTGCCAGCCTGAGGCGGGATGATAGGAAGCAGTACCTC. Protein sequence: CASLRRDDRKQYL.

This clone was counted ten times or more. The rearrangement uses TRBV19 and TRBJ1-2; TRBD1 aligns across 10 bases. The V gene's germline CDR1 is LNHDA and CDR2 SQIVND (reference sequence). The CDR3 loop spans 15 amino acids. The J segment lost 8 bases and the V segment lost 4 bases, leaving 10 bases of the junction unmatched. The CDR3 here is CASSSPIDRGLGYTF. The CDR3 DNA follows: TGTGCCAGTAGTAGCCCCATAGACAGGGGGCTCGGCTACACCTTC. Looking up the rest from reference TRBV19 and TRBJ1-2 gives the full variable domain: DGGITQSPKYLFRKEGQNVTLSCEQNLNHDAMYWYRQDPGQGLRLIYYSQIVNDFQKGDIAEGYSVSREKKESFPLTVTSAQKNPTAFYLCASSSPIDRGLGYTFGSGTRLTVV.

This clone was seen many times. V is TRBV7-8 and J is TRBJ1-2; D not certain. Germline CDR1 is SGHVS and CDR2 is FQNEAQ. The V gene lost 1 base and the J gene lost 7 bases, with 13 bases spanning the gap. The CDR3 extends over 14 amino acids. The CDR3 loop reads CASSLVRNPTGYTF. CDR3 coding DNA: TGTGCCAGCAGCTTAGTTAGGAACCCGACTGGCTACACCTTC.

About this clone itself: This specimen includes other DNA sequences encoding the same CDR3. The chain recombines TRBV19 with TRBJ1-2; 7 bases agree with TRBD1. The ends lost 5 bases at V and 1 base at J; junction bases unmatched: 7. Germline-derived CDR1 and CDR2 are LNHDA and SQIVND (reference sequence). This CDR3 has 15 amino acids. Here the CDR3 DNA reads TGTGCCAGTAGTCTACGACAGGGAAGTAACTATGGCTACACCTTC. Translating gives CASSLRQGSNYGYTF.

This clone was counted ten times or more. The chain links TRBV9 to TRBJ1-1; D is possibly TRBD1 (6 bases). V shed 3 bases and J shed 4 bases, with 10 bases lying between them. The germline CDR1 and CDR2 sequences are SGDLS and YYNGEE. This CDR3 has 13 residues. In DNA form, the CDR3 reads TGTGCCAGCAGCGCAACAGGGAGCACTGAAGCTTTCTTT. Encoded protein: CASSATGSTEAFF.

This clone occurred a few times. The CDR3 region is CASSLTSGRTDTQYF. The CDR3 bases are TGTGCCAGCAGTCTTACTAGCGGGAGGACAGATACGCAGTATTTT. The genes are TRBV6-2 or TRBV6-3 and TRBJ2-3; 12 bases line up with TRBD2. The germline V gene encodes CDR1 MNHEY and CDR2 SVGEGT. V dropped 5 bases and J dropped 3; count of bases not matched to a gene: 3. The CDR3 runs 15 residues.

This clone was observed at least ten times. CDR3 in DNA: TGTGCCAGCACTGGGGACCAAAACATTCAGTACTTC. Its translation is CASTGDQNIQYF. V is TRBV2 and J is TRBJ2-4, with D possibly being TRBD1 or TRBD2 (5 bases each). CDR1 and CDR2 (germline): SNHLY, FYNNEI. V was pared by 7 bases and J by 5 bases, with 9 bases between. The CDR3 covers 12 residues.

This clone was picked up many times. This rearrangement joins TRBV12-5 to TRBJ2-1; 7 bases match TRBD2. There are 14 residues in the CDR3. The trim removed 3 bases at V and 9 bases at J, leaving 8 bases unmatched. Germline V gene sequence: CDR1 LGHNT, CDR2 FRNRAP. The CDR3 reads CASGLGTTNGEQFF. The CDR3, as DNA: TGTGCTAGTGGTTTAGGGACTACGAACGGTGAGCAGTTCTTC.

The genes are TRBV27 and TRBJ2-7, with TRBD1 matching 8 bases. Germline V lookup: CDR1 MNHEY, CDR2 SMNVEV (reference sequence). The CDR3 runs 16 residues. V gave up 7 bases and J gave up 4 bases; unmatched junction bases: 15. CDR3 bases: TGTGCCAGCAATCCAACAGGGGGTAGAGCGCCGTACGAGCAGTACTTC. Translating gives CASNPTGGRAPYEQYF.

This clone was recorded at least ten times. V is TRBV28 and J is TRBJ2-7; TRBD2 agrees at 11 bases. The CDR3 consists of 13 residues. The germline CDR1 and CDR2 sequences are MDHEN and SYDVKM. After removal of 6 bases from V and 2 bases from J, the junction contained 0 bases not matched to a gene. This CDR3 reads CASRTSGTYEQYF. CDR3 nucleotides: TGTGCCAGCAGGACTAGCGGGACCTACGAGCAGTACTTC.

This clone was counted between two and nine times. This chain links TRBV28 with TRBJ1-2; D might be TRBD1 (5 bases). Germline V gene data show CDR1 as MDHEN and CDR2 as SYDVKM. The V end lost 7 bases, the J end lost 4 bases, and 13 bases lay between the germline ends. The CDR3 runs to 13 residues. The CDR3 DNA is TGTGCCAGCATGACTGTGGGGCTCTATGGCTACACCTTC. Residues: CASMTVGLYGYTF.

Points on this clone: An end of the junction does not agree with germline; a read error may underlie this. Within the sample, other DNA sequences also encode this same CDR3. The J gene is TRBJ1-5, the V gene TRBV2, with a weak D call TRBD1 (5 bases). CDR1 is SNHLY and CDR2 is FYNNEI in the germline V gene. CDR3 length equals 17 residues. The CDR3 sequence: CASSGARDGNSNQPQHF. CDR3 sequence (DNA): TGTGCCAGCAGTGGAGCCAGGGACGGAAATAGCAACCAGCCCCAGCATTTT.

The sample holds many counts of this clone. This rearrangement joins TRBV2 to TRBJ1-6; D unresolved. The V gene lost 3 bases and the J gene lost 9 bases, with 9 bases spanning the gap. Germline lookup yields CDR1 SNHLY and CDR2 FYNNEI. There are 13 residues in the CDR3. The CDR3 reads CASSDQVSSPLHF. The CDR3 DNA follows: TGTGCCAGCAGTGATCAAGTTTCTTCACCCCTCCACTTT.

A few counts support this clone. The rearrangement uses TRBV7-9 and TRBJ2-3; 8 positions match TRBD1. The trim removed 1 base at V and 6 bases at J, leaving 3 bases unmatched. Per the germline V gene, CDR1 is SEHNR and CDR2 is FQNEAQ (reference sequence). This CDR3 has 14 residues. The CDR3 reads CASSLGQGLDTQYF. The CDR3 bases are TGTGCCAGCAGCTTAGGACAGGGGCTGGATACGCAGTATTTT.

This clone occurred many times. The V and J genes are TRBV20-1 and TRBJ1-3; no reliable D call. Germline values: CDR1 DFQATT, CDR2 SNEGSKA (reference sequence). CDR3 length equals 12 residues. Trimming took off 4 bases at V and 3 bases at J, with 7 bases between the two ends. CDR3 in DNA: TGCAGTGCTATAAATTTTGGAAACACCATATATTTT. It encodes CSAINFGNTIYF.

This clone showed up many times. The chain recombines TRBV20-1 with TRBJ2-1; 7 nucleotides agree with TRBD1. This CDR3 comprises 17 residues. CDR1 and CDR2 (germline): DFQATT, SNEGSKA (reference sequence). V dropped 0 bases and J dropped 2; count of bases not matched to a gene: 10. This CDR3 reads CSARDVKTGETYNEQFF. The CDR3 nucleotides read TGCAGTGCTAGAGATGTTAAAACAGGGGAGACCTACAATGAGCAGTTCTTC.

This clone was detected ten times or more. This chain links TRBV20-1 with TRBJ2-1; TRBD2 matches at 10 bases. Germline V gene data show CDR1 as DFQATT and CDR2 as SNEGSKA (reference sequence). This CDR3 spans 14 amino acids. The V gene end was trimmed by 2 bases and the J gene end by 6 bases; junction bases not matched to a gene: 4. This chain's CDR3 is CSARKSSGSNEQFF. For the CDR3, the DNA is TGCAGTGCTAGAAAGTCTAGCGGGAGCAATGAGCAGTTCTTC.

The chain recombines TRBV18 with TRBJ2-7, with TRBD1 identical over 8 bases. The germline V gene encodes CDR1 KGHSH and CDR2 LQKENI. This CDR3 contains 15 residues. The V segment lost 6 bases and the J segment 7 bases; nucleotides outside the gene matches: 14. Written as DNA, the CDR3 is TGTGCCAGCTCTCGGGGCAGGGGGCGCTCGGGGGAGCAGTACTTC. This encodes CASSRGRGRSGEQYF.

This clone was seen ten or more times. The chain joins TRBV19 to TRBJ1-5; TRBD1 matches 9 bases. Per germline, CDR1 LNHDA and CDR2 SQIVND (reference sequence). The CDR3 sequence is 15 residues long. The V gene end was trimmed by 5 bases and the J gene end by 11 bases; junction bases not matched to a gene: 13. The CDR3 loop reads CASSSQPGQGITQHF. In DNA, the CDR3 is TGTGCCAGTAGTTCCCAACCGGGACAGGGTATAACCCAGCATTTT.

The sample holds many counts of this clone. The CDR3 is CASSFGGGANEQFF. In DNA, the CDR3 is TGTGCCAGCAGCTTTGGAGGGGGGGCTAATGAGCAGTTCTTC. The V and J genes are TRBV7-3 and TRBJ2-1; tentatively, D is TRBD2 (7 bases). Germline V CDR1 and CDR2: SGHTA, FQGTGA. The CDR3 extends over 14 amino acids. V was clipped by 3 bases and J by 7 bases, with 13 bases between them. The full variable domain, with the rest looked up from reference TRBV7-3 and TRBJ2-1, is GAGVSQTPSNKVTEKGKYVELRCDPISGHTALYWYRQSLGQGPEFLIYFQGTGAADDSGLPNDRFFAVRPEGSVSTLKIQRTERGDSAVYLCASSFGGGANEQFFGPGTRLTVL.

With respect to this clone: A much bigger clone sits one base away, suggesting this may be a read error. The chain carries TRBV19 and TRBJ2-5; D is undetermined. Germline V gene lookup returns CDR1 LNHDA and CDR2 SQIVND (reference sequence). The germline V and J ends were trimmed by 7 bases and 5 bases, with 14 bases remaining between them. The CDR3 is 13 amino acids. The CDR3 DNA reads as TGTGCCAGTATTGGGCCCAACGTGGAGACCCAGTACTTC. Translation gives CASIGPNVETQYF.

This chain joins TRBV18 and TRBJ2-5, with 10 bases aligning to TRBD1. V trimming: 3 bases; J trimming: 5 bases; junction bases outside the gene matches: 9. Germline V gene lookup returns CDR1 KGHSH and CDR2 LQKENI. CDR3 length: 16 amino acids. The CDR3 sequence: CASSPTPTGGGETQYF. For the CDR3, the DNA is TGTGCCAGCTCACCCACCCCGACAGGGGGCGGTGAGACCCAGTACTTC.

This clone was picked up many times. The rearrangement uses TRBV3-1 and TRBJ1-1; TRBD1 might be the D (6 bases). CDR1 and CDR2 from the germline V gene are LGHDT and YNNKEL (reference sequence). Between the trimmed V and J ends, which lost 5 bases and 3 bases, there was a span of 16 bases. The CDR3 spans 15 residues. The CDR3 nucleotides read TGTGCCAGCAGCTCCCCCGGGGGGGCCTACACTGAAGCTTTCTTT. Its protein product is CASSSPGGAYTEAFF.

This clone has at least ten counts. One base away lies a much larger clone, so this may be a sequencing read error. The chain recombines TRBV19 with TRBJ1-2; tentatively, D is TRBD1 (6 bases). Deletions cut 6 bases from V and 12 bases from J, with 20 bases between. CDR3 length: 13 residues. Germline values: CDR1 LNHDA, CDR2 SQIVND (reference sequence). The chain's CDR3 is CASSPRGLQGHTF. The CDR3 bases are TGTGCCAGTAGCCCCCGGGGACTACAGGGCCACACCTTC.

Comment on this clone: Sequence at one end of the junction differs from germline and may be a read error. The chain carries TRBV12-3 or TRBV12-4 and TRBJ1-5; D gene ambiguous. This CDR3 region has 16 residues. The CDR3 is CASILSWAASNQPQHF. In DNA form, the CDR3 reads TGTGCCAGCATTTTAAGTTGGGCGGCTAGCAATCAGCCCCAGCATTTT.